This TCR beta chain emerged from a study of blood T cell repertoires in COVID-19 (dated by TCRdb to 2020 to 2022). Concerning the study at large: The collaborator samples originated in the United States, Italy and Spain and spanned the acute and convalescent phases of COVID-19. The material from the prospective study consisted of cDNA or gDNA derived from T cells, B-cell-depleted T cells, or PBMCs. Subjects who had been exposed to COVID-19, were actively infected with it, or had recovered from it provided the deeply sampled blood TCRbeta repertoires that made up the dataset. The repertoires were released in a freely available public database intended as a resource for research on the immune response to SARS-CoV-2. The samples were drawn from the first 160 participants of the ongoing ImmuneRACE study and from roughly 1,300 subjects provided by 6 global collaborators. The sample metadata nearly always contained a de-identified subject ID, COVID-19 status, age in years and sex. Where available, HLA class I and class II types were obtained from metadata supplied by the sample provider rather than from assay-based typing.

TCRbeta CDR3 regions were amplified from genomic DNA by means of the immunoSEQ Assay, a bias-controlled multiplex PCR. Concerning the study's data processing: The number of nucleated cells in each sample was estimated from the amplification of reference gene primers within the assay. To quantify the absolute abundance of each unique TCRbeta CDR3 rearrangement, sequence reads were collapsed and filtered. For each sample, productive Simpson clonality was calculated as the square root of Simpson's diversity index across productive rearrangements. TCRdb mirrors the immuneACCESS table, restricted to in-frame sequences. Some clones are absent from its copies; in checked studies, under half trace to an unresolved V gene, and the reason for the others is unknown. That table gives V, J and clone size, and the DNA gave D and trimming. The sample has some 190,000 clones on record, approximately 80% of them singletons. The ten most abundant clones make up approximately 14% of the sample.

According to the germline V gene, CDR1 reads SGHDT and CDR2 reads YYEEEE. Trimming takes 3 bases off V and 2 bases off J; junction bases not matched to a gene: 0. From cysteine to phenylalanine, the CDR3 is 14 amino acids long. Of the read, only the CDR3 DNA is kept; its 42 bases are in frame from base 1. Participants in the prospective study were enrolled through a virtual design, were aged roughly 18 to 100 years, and lived in under 25 United States geographic areas. In the prospective study, participants were assigned to cohorts based on the clinical history participants reported in a screening survey and a study questionnaire. Exposed participants had been in contact, within 2 weeks of entering the study, with a person who had a PCR-confirmed or clinician-diagnosed case of COVID-19. Mobile phlebotomists in the prospective study collected whole blood, serum and a nasopharyngeal or oropharyngeal swab from every participant. Participants in the prospective study had the option to provide additional blood draws and questionnaires over a roughly 2-month period. Blood samples from the prospective study were shipped frozen or at room temperature prior to DNA extraction.

Points on this clone: Its specific antigen is unknown. No much larger clone exists at a distance of one base, and base qualities are not known.

Overall study outcomes, separate from this receptor: The quantity of clinical and demographic metadata differed by source and by participant and was supplied without curation.

Rearrangement joined TRBV5-6 to TRBJ2-5, and 11 junction bases match TRBD2. The receptor was isolated from a man aged 60-69 years who had been exposed to COVID-19. Sample: PBMCs or T cells enriched from blood (not recorded which). The bases read TGTGCCAGCAGCTGGACTAGCGGGCAAGAGACCCAGTACTTC. Translated, it gives CASSWTSGQETQYF.